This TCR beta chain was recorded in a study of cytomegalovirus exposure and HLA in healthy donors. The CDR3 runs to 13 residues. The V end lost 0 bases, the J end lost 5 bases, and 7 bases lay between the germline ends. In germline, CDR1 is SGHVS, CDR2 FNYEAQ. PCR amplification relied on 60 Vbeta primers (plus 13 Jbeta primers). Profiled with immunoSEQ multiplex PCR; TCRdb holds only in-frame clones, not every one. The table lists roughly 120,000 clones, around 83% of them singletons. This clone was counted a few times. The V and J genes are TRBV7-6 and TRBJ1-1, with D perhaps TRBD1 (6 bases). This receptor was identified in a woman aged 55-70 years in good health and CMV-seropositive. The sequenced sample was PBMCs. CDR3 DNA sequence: TGTGCCAGCAGCTTAGCGGGGGCTACTGAAGCTTTCTTT. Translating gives CASSLAGATEAFF.